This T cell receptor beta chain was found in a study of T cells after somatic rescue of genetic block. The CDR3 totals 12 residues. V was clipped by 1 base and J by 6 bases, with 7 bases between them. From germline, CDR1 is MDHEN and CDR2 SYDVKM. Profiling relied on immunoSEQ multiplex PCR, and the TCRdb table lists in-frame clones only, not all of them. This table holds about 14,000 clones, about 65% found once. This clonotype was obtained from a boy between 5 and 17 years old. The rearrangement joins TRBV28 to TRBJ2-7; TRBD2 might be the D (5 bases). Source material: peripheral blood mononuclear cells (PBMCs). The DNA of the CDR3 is TGTGCCAGCAGTTTATTCGGGGTCGAGCAGTACTTC. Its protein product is CASSLFGVEQYF. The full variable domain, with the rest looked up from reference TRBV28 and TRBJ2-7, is DVKVTQSSRYLVKRTGEKVFLECVQDMDHENMFWYRQDPGLGLRLIYFSYDVKMKEKGDIPEGYSVSREKKERFSLILESASTNQTSMYLCASSLFGVEQYFGPGTRLTVT.